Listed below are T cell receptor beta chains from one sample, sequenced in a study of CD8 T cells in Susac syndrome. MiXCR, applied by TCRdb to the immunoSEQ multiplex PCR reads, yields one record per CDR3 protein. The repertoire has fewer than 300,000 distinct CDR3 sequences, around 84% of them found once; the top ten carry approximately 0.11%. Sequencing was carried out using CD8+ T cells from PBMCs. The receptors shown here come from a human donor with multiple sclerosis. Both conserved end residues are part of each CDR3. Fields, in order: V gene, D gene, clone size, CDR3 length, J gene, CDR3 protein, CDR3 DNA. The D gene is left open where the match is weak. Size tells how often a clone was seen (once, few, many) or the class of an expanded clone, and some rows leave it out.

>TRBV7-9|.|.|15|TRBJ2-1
CASSLARSGHNEQFF
TGTGCCAGCAGCTTAGCACGGTCCGGCCACAATGAGCAGTTCTTC
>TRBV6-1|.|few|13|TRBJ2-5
CASSLGSGETQYF
TGTGCCAGCAGCCTCGGGTCCGGGGAGACCCAGTACTTC
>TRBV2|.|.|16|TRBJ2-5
CASASKWGARGETQYF
TGTGCCAGCGCATCTAAGTGGGGGGCGCGTGGGGAGACCCAGTACTTC
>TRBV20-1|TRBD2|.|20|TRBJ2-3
CSARDSTSGRGGESTDTQYF
TGCAGTGCTAGAGATTCAACTAGCGGGAGAGGGGGGGAGTCCACAGATACGCAGTATTTT
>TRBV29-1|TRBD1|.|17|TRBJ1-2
CSVWNLGDRGPNYGYTF
TGCAGCGTTTGGAACTTGGGGGACAGGGGGCCTAACTATGGCTACACCTTC
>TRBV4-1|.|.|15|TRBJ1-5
CASSQEGVGNQPQHF
TGCGCCAGCAGCCAAGAGGGAGTCGGCAATCAGCCCCAGCATTTT
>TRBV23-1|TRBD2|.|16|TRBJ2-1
CASTLSSGRTYNEQFF
TGCGCCAGCACCCTTTCGAGCGGGAGGACCTACAATGAGCAGTTCTTC
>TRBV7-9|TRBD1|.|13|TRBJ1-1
CASSLSRGREAFF
TGTGCCAGCAGCTTATCGAGGGGGCGCGAAGCTTTCTTT
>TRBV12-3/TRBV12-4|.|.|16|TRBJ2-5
CASSLTAGAEGETQYF
TGTGCCAGCAGTTTAACGGCAGGGGCTGAGGGAGAGACCCAGTACTTC
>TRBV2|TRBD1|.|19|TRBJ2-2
CASSEGGQGNPVNTGELFF
TGTGCCAGCAGTGAGGGGGGACAGGGGAACCCCGTAAACACCGGGGAGCTGTTTTTT
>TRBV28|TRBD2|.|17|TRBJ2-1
CASSTETSGRHYNEQFF
TGTGCCAGCAGTACGGAGACTAGCGGGAGACACTACAATGAGCAGTTCTTC
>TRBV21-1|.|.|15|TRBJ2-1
CASSRARERNNEQFF
TGTGCCAGCAGCAGGGCTCGGGAGCGGAACAATGAGCAGTTCTTC
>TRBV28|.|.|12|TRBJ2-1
CASSRYYGEQFF
TGTGCCAGCAGTCGGTACTATGGTGAGCAGTTCTTC
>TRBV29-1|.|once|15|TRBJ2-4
CSVLVRGGAKNIQYF
TGCAGCGTGCTCGTCAGGGGTGGGGCCAAAAACATTCAGTACTTC
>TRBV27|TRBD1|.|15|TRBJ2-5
CASSRGQAGGETQYF
TGTGCCAGCAGCCGGGGACAGGCCGGTGGGGAGACCCAGTACTTC
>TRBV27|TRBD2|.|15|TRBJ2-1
CASSASGRNYNEQFF
TGTGCCAGCAGTGCGAGCGGGAGGAACTACAATGAGCAGTTCTTC
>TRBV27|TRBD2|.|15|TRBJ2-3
CASSTSSGRPDTQYF
TGTGCCAGCAGCACCTCTAGCGGGAGGCCCGATACGCAGTATTTT
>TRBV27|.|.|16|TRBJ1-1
CASRQIATGLNTEAFF
TGTGCCAGCAGACAGATCGCGACAGGACTGAACACTGAAGCTTTCTTT
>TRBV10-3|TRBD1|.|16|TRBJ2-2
CAISGLRRGRVGELFF
TGTGCCATCAGTGGTCTTCGAAGGGGGCGAGTCGGGGAGCTGTTTTTT
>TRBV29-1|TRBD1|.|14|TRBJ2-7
CSVEGAGQGYEQYF
TGCAGCGTTGAAGGAGCGGGACAGGGGTACGAGCAGTACTTC
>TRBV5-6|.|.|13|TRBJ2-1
CASSLGARHEQFF
TGTGCCAGCAGCTTGGGTGCACGCCATGAGCAGTTCTTC
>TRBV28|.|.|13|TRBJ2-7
CASSFDGPYEQYF
TGTGCCAGCAGTTTTGATGGACCCTACGAGCAGTACTTC
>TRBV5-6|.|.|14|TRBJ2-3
CASSFSSAQDTQYF
TGTGCCAGCAGCTTCAGCAGTGCCCAAGATACGCAGTATTTT
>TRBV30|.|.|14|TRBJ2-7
CAWRVRDMVYEQYF
TGTGCCTGGAGGGTACGGGACATGGTCTACGAGCAGTACTTC
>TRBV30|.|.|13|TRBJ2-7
CAWGGTSHITQYF
TGTGCCTGGGGAGGGACGTCGCACATAACGCAGTACTTC
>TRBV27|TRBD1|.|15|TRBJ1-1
CASSPWTGAGTEAFF
TGTGCCAGCAGTCCCTGGACAGGGGCCGGCACTGAAGCTTTCTTT
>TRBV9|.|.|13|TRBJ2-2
CASSVPGSGELFF
TGTGCCAGCAGCGTCCCCGGGTCCGGGGAGCTGTTTTTT
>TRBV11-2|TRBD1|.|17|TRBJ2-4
CASSLVPWTGGWNIQYF
TGTGCCAGCAGCTTAGTACCTTGGACAGGGGGTTGGAACATTCAGTACTTC
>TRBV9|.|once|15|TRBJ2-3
CASSEEAGPLDTQYF
TGTGCCAGCAGCGAAGAGGCGGGCCCCCTGGATACGCAGTATTTT
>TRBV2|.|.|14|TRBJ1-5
CASKLRQANQPQHF
TGTGCCAGCAAGCTGCGGCAGGCTAATCAGCCCCAGCATTTT
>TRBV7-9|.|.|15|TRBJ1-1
CASSLAGTVNTEAFF
TGTGCCAGCAGCTTAGCCGGGACGGTGAACACTGAAGCTTTCTTT
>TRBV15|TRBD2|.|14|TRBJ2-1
CATAAGGLGNEQFF
TGTGCCACCGCTGCGGGGGGTTTAGGGAATGAGCAGTTCTTC
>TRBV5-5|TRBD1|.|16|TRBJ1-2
CASSLGTGPLLYGYTF
TGTGCCAGCAGCTTGGGGACAGGGCCACTCTTGTATGGCTACACCTTC
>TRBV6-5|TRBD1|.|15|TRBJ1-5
CASSPDRDSNHPQHF
TGTGCCAGCAGTCCCGACAGGGACAGCAATCACCCCCAGCATTTT
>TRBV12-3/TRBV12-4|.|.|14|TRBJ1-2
CASSPLTSLYGYTF
TGTGCCAGCAGCCCCCTAACCAGCCTCTATGGCTACACCTTC
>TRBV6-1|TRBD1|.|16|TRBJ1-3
CASSGYRGLSGNTIYF
TGTGCCAGCAGTGGCTACAGGGGCCTCTCTGGAAACACCATATATTTT
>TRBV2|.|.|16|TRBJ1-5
CATRRDAHLGNQPQHF
TGTGCCACCCGAAGGGACGCCCATTTGGGCAATCAGCCCCAGCATTTT
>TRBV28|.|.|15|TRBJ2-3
CASSLTPEPTDTQYF
TGTGCCAGCAGTCTGACACCGGAGCCCACAGATACGCAGTATTTT
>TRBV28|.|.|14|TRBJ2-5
CASSFRPGPETQYF
TGTGCCAGCAGTTTTCGGCCAGGCCCAGAGACCCAGTACTTC
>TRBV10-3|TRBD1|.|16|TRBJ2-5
CAISFLRDRGSETQYF
TGTGCCATCAGTTTCCTCCGGGACAGAGGTTCGGAGACCCAGTACTTC
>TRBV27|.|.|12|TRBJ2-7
CASSSTGHPGYF
TGTGCCAGCAGTTCAACAGGTCACCCCGGATACTTC
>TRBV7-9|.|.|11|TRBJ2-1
CASRKKGEQFF
TGTGCCAGCAGGAAAAAGGGTGAGCAGTTCTTC
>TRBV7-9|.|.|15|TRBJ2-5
CASTTAQGRRKTQYF
TGTGCCAGCACTACCGCACAGGGCAGGAGAAAGACCCAGTACTTC
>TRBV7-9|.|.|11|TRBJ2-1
CASSTTNEQFF
TGTGCCAGCAGCACCACCAATGAGCAGTTCTTC
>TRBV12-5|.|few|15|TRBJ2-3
CASGTGPPRTDTQYF
TGTGCTAGTGGTACGGGACCGCCCCGCACAGATACGCAGTATTTT
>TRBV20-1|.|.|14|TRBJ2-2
CSASHGLNTGELFF
TGCAGTGCTAGTCACGGACTTAACACCGGGGAGCTGTTTTTT
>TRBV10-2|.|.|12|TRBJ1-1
CASTAEDGEAFF
TGCGCCAGCACCGCCGAGGATGGGGAAGCTTTCTTT
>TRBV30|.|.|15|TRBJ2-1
CAWGIGWASNNEQFF
TGTGCCTGGGGGATAGGGTGGGCAAGCAACAATGAGCAGTTCTTC
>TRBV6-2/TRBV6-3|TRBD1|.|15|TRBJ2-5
CASSSWTGGVETQYF
TGTGCCAGCAGTTCCTGGACAGGGGGCGTAGAGACCCAGTACTTC
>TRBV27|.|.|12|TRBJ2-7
CASSPSNREQYF
TGTGCCAGCAGTCCCTCCAACCGCGAGCAGTACTTC
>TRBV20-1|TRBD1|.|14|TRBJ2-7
CSAPGQGRGYEQYF
TGCAGTGCTCCGGGACAGGGTAGGGGCTACGAGCAGTACTTC
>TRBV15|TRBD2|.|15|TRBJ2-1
CATSSVAGGPDEQFF
TGTGCCACCAGCAGCGTAGCGGGAGGGCCAGATGAGCAGTTCTTC
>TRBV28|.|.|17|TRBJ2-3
CASSSPGREVGPDTQYF
TGTGCCAGCAGTTCCCCGGGCAGGGAGGTGGGGCCAGATACGCAGTATTTT
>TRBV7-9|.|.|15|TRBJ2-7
CASSLAEVATWEQYF
TGTGCCAGCAGCTTAGCGGAAGTAGCGACTTGGGAGCAGTACTTC
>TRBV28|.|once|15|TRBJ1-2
CASSSLVGVNYGYTF
TGTGCCAGCAGTTCCCTAGTGGGGGTTAACTATGGCTACACCTTC
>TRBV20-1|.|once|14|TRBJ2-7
CSASRLGRPYEQYF
TGCAGTGCTAGTAGGTTGGGACGGCCATACGAGCAGTACTTC
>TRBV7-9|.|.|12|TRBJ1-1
CASSFGPSEAFF
TGTGCCAGCAGCTTCGGACCCTCTGAAGCTTTCTTT